This TCR beta chain was sequenced during a study of cytomegalovirus exposure and HLA in healthy donors. CDR1 and CDR2 from the germline V gene are MNHEY and SMNVEV (reference sequence). V dropped 0 bases and J dropped 5 bases, with 11 bases sitting between them. The CDR3 has 14 residues. PCR involved 60 Vbeta and 13 Jbeta primers. Generated by immunoSEQ multiplex PCR, the TCRdb table keeps only in-frame clones and is missing some. Of 100,000 or so clones listed, approximately 80% are singletons. This clone was found once. The chain uses TRBV27 and TRBJ2-7, with a possible D match to TRBD2 (5 bases). Source material: PBMCs. The receptor was isolated from a female donor in good health and CMV-seropositive. CDR3 DNA: TGTGCCAGCAGTTTATCCGTGGACTGGAACGAGCAGTACTTC. Residues: CASSLSVDWNEQYF.